The 21 T cell receptor beta chains in this list originate from one sample, sequenced in a study of T cells in Graves' hyperthyroidism and ophthalmopathy. Using RNA transcripts as the source, TCR beta CDR3 regions were amplified. With the HTBI primer set, the TCR CDR3 went through a first round of RT-PCR. TCRdb itself ran the multiplex PCR reads through MiXCR, one entry per CDR3 protein. The sample lists hundreds of thousands of distinct CDR3 sequences, 16% occurring once. The sample comprised blood. The receptors come from a woman between 18 and 30 years old with Graves' ophthalmopathy.

At least ten counts were recorded for this clonotype. The rearrangement links TRBV20-1 to TRBJ2-2; 8 bases line up with TRBD2. V lost 5 bases to trimming and J lost 1 base; unmatched junction nucleotides: 3. Germline loops: CDR1 DFQATT, CDR2 SNEGSKA (reference sequence). This CDR3 region has 14 residues. As DNA, the CDR3 is TGCAGTGCTCGAAGCGGGGGGAACACCGGGGAGCTGTTTTTT. Translated: CSARSGGNTGELFF.

This clonotype showed up many times. J is TRBJ1-1 and V is TRBV5-8, with no clear D. Germline-derived CDR1 and CDR2 are SGHTS and YDEGEE. V was trimmed by 1 base and J by 3 bases, leaving 10 bases between them. The CDR3 length is 14 residues. For the CDR3, the DNA is TGTGCCAGCAGCTTGTATTACAGCGACACTGAAGCTTTCTTT. This sequence encodes CASSLYYSDTEAFF.

This clonotype was counted ten times or more. The V call is TRBV29-1, the J call TRBJ2-4, with a tentative D call TRBD1 (8 bases). This CDR3 has 17 residues. Trimming removed 7 bases at V and 0 bases at J, with 22 bases between. Germline V gene sequence: CDR1 SQVTM, CDR2 ANQGSEA. CDR3 loop: CSAMDREGVIAKNIQYF. The CDR3 nucleotides are TGCAGCGCCATGGACAGGGAGGGGGTTATAGCCAAAAACATTCAGTACTTC.

The chain couples TRBV12-3 or TRBV12-4 to TRBJ2-7, with 9 bases that match TRBD2. The trim removed 2 bases at V and 1 base at J, leaving 3 bases unmatched. The CDR3 is 15 residues long. The CDR3 spells CASSLQSGGSYEQYF. The DNA of the CDR3 is TGTGCCAGCAGTTTACAGAGCGGGGGGTCCTACGAGCAGTACTTC.

This clonotype was counted once. This chain links TRBV11-2 with TRBJ2-1, with 11 bases identical to TRBD2. Germline CDR1 and CDR2: SGHAT and FQNNGV. The CDR3 covers 18 residues. The V segment lost 5 bases and the J segment 9 bases; nucleotides outside the gene matches: 18. CDR3 in DNA: TGTGCCAGCAGCCCCATGATGGGCGGCCTAGCGGGGGGAAGTGAGCAGTTCTTC. Amino acid sequence: CASSPMMGGLAGGSEQFF. Full variable domain (rest looked up from reference TRBV11-2 and TRBJ2-1): EAGVAQSPRYKIIEKRQSVAFWCNPISGHATLYWYQQILGQGPKLLIQFQNNGVVDDSQLPKDRFSAERLKGVDSTLKIQPAKLEDSAVYLCASSPMMGGLAGGSEQFFGPGTRLTVL.

Many counts were recorded for this clonotype. This rearrangement joins TRBV7-6 to TRBJ2-5, with a weak D call TRBD2 (5 bases). Germline lookup yields CDR1 SGHVS and CDR2 FNYEAQ. V lost 6 bases and J lost 2, with 22 bases in between. The CDR3 extends over 17 amino acids. The CDR3 is CASSPGEGYPLQETQYF. In nucleotides, the CDR3 is TGTGCCAGCAGTCCCGGAGAGGGCTACCCACTTCAAGAGACCCAGTACTTC.

This clonotype was seen at least ten times. The V gene is TRBV11-2, the J gene TRBJ2-1; D is unresolved. Trimming removed 1 base from V and 6 bases from J, with 13 bases in between. The CDR3 sequence is 15 residues long. Germline V CDR1 and CDR2: SGHAT, FQNNGV. The CDR3 sequence: CASSLGLPPSNEQFF. CDR3 bases: TGTGCCAGCAGCTTAGGATTACCCCCTAGCAATGAGCAGTTCTTC. The full variable domain, with the rest looked up from reference TRBV11-2 and TRBJ2-1, is EAGVAQSPRYKIIEKRQSVAFWCNPISGHATLYWYQQILGQGPKLLIQFQNNGVVDDSQLPKDRFSAERLKGVDSTLKIQPAKLEDSAVYLCASSLGLPPSNEQFFGPGTRLTVL.

The V and J genes are TRBV3-1 and TRBJ1-2; D is perhaps TRBD1 (5 bases). This CDR3 comprises 14 residues. V was trimmed by 3 bases and J by 4 bases, leaving 12 bases between them. Germline CDR1 LGHDT, CDR2 YNNKEL (reference sequence). CDR3 amino acids: CASSHRDGFYGYTF. The CDR3 nucleotides read TGTGCCAGCAGCCACCGGGACGGATTCTATGGCTACACCTTC.

This clonotype has at least ten counts. V is TRBV6-1 and J is TRBJ1-5; a weak D match, TRBD1 (6 bases). V was pared by 6 bases and J by 2 bases, with 14 bases between. CDR1 is MNHNS, CDR2 SASEGT, per germline. The CDR3 has 15 residues. CDR3: CASSDRGQRNQPQHF. The DNA of the CDR3 is TGTGCCAGCAGCGACCGAGGACAGCGCAATCAGCCCCAGCATTTT.

In this sample, this clonotype turned up many times. The chain links TRBV5-1 to TRBJ1-1, with 9 bases identical to TRBD1. The CDR3 has 16 amino acids. Per the germline V gene, CDR1 is SGHRS and CDR2 is YFSETQ. V gave up 4 bases and J gave up 7 bases; unmatched junction bases: 14. CDR3 protein: CASSPRTGEMTDEAFF. The CDR3 DNA sequence: TGCGCCAGCAGCCCTCGGACAGGGGAGATGACAGATGAAGCTTTCTTT.

The chain is built from TRBV28 and TRBJ2-7; 15 bases line up with TRBD2. Germline-derived CDR1 and CDR2 are MDHEN and SYDVKM. Trimming cost V 7 bases and J 5 bases; bases outside gene matches: 18. This CDR3 has 19 amino acids. This CDR3 reads CASNPTVRTSGGAPHEQYF. CDR3 in DNA: TGTGCCAGCAACCCAACGGTGAGGACTAGCGGGGGGGCACCCCACGAGCAGTACTTC.

This clonotype was picked up many times. The chain couples TRBV7-9 to TRBJ1-5; 7 positions agree with TRBD1. From germline, CDR1 is SEHNR and CDR2 FQNEAQ (reference sequence). J lost 3 bases, V lost 5 bases, and 7 bases had no gene match. CDR3 length: 15 amino acids. CDR3 amino acids: CASSPTGPLNQPQHF. The DNA of the CDR3 is TGTGCCAGCAGCCCGACAGGGCCCCTCAATCAGCCCCAGCATTTT.

Ten or more counts support this clonotype. CDR3 sequence: CASRSTDRGTSNTEAFF. The CDR3 nucleotides are TGTGCCAGCAGATCAACCGACAGGGGGACGTCAAACACTGAAGCTTTCTTT. The chain has TRBV7-9 and TRBJ1-1; 9 positions match TRBD1. Germline V gene sequence: CDR1 SEHNR, CDR2 FQNEAQ (reference sequence). J gave up 2 bases and V 6 bases, and 13 bases lay outside the gene matches. This CDR3 is 17 amino acids long.

The table lists this clonotype with many counts. The chain carries TRBV5-1 and TRBJ2-5, with 7 bases identical to TRBD1. Trimming cost V 4 bases and J 1 base; bases outside gene matches: 4. Germline values: CDR1 SGHRS, CDR2 YFSETQ. The CDR3 extends over 14 amino acids. The CDR3 DNA reads TGCGCCAGCAGCATACAGGGGACCCAAGAGACCCAGTACTTC. Encoded protein: CASSIQGTQETQYF. Variable domain in full (rest from reference TRBV5-1 and TRBJ2-5): KAGVTQTPRYLIKTRGQQVTLSCSPISGHRSVSWYQQTPGQGLQFLFEYFSETQRNKGNFPGRFSGRQFSNSRSEMNVSTLELGDSALYLCASSIQGTQETQYFGPGTRLLVL.

Ten or more counts support this clonotype. CDR3 sequence: CASSLDPGAGYTF. The CDR3 DNA reads TGTGCCAGCAGCTTAGACCCGGGGGCTGGCTACACCTTC. The gene calls are TRBV11-3 and TRBJ1-2; tentatively, D is TRBD1 (6 bases). V lost 0 bases and J lost 7, with 9 bases in between. Germline lookup yields CDR1 SGHNT and CDR2 YENEEA. This CDR3 contains 13 residues.

This clonotype was counted only a few times. A read error may be the cause here, since a much bigger clone is one base away. The gene calls are TRBV28 and TRBJ1-6; no clear D gene. Germline CDR1 reads MDHEN; CDR2 reads SYDVKM. The CDR3 has 12 amino acids. Between the trimmed V and J ends, which lost 1 base and 14 bases, there was a span of 9 bases. Written as DNA, the CDR3 is TGTGCCAGCAGTTTATCCCAATCAACCCTCCACTTT. This encodes CASSLSQSTLHF.

The table lists this clonotype with a few counts. The V and J genes are TRBV29-1 and TRBJ2-7, with 7 positions matching TRBD1. V was pared by 5 bases and J by 0 bases, with 7 bases of the junction left unmatched. Germline loops: CDR1 SQVTM, CDR2 ANQGSEA. The length of the CDR3 is 14 residues. The CDR3: CSVIVQGISYEQYF. CDR3 DNA sequence: TGCAGCGTTATCGTACAGGGGATCTCCTACGAGCAGTACTTC.

Many counts were recorded for this clonotype. The chain recombines TRBV28 with TRBJ1-5, with D possibly being TRBD1 (6 bases). This CDR3 is 16 amino acids long. The germline V and J ends were trimmed by 2 bases and 7 bases, with 18 bases remaining between them. Germline V gives CDR1 MDHEN, CDR2 SYDVKM. The CDR3 nucleotides are TGTGCCAGCAGTTTACGTTCTGGGGGGGGCGGCCAGCCCCAGCATTTT. It encodes CASSLRSGGGGQPQHF.

The chain couples TRBV5-5 to TRBJ1-3; TRBD1 matches at 8 bases. The CDR3 loop spans 16 amino acids. The junction had 10 bases not matched to a gene; V was cut back by 4 bases and J by 4 bases. Germline assignment: CDR1 SGHKS and CDR2 YYEKEE (reference sequence). CDR3 in amino acids: CASSLRTGRKGNTIYF. The CDR3 DNA sequence: TGTGCCAGCAGCCTCCGGACAGGGCGGAAAGGAAACACCATATATTTT.

This clonotype was observed many times. The V call is TRBV20-1, the J call TRBJ1-2; 8 bases fit TRBD1. Germline CDR1 reads DFQATT; CDR2 reads SNEGSKA (reference sequence). The V and J ends lost 6 bases and 8 bases, in that order; junction bases with no gene match: 11. The CDR3 totals 13 residues. Written as DNA, the CDR3 is TGCAGTGCCCACCAGGGGGCCCGGGAGGGCTACACCTTC. Amino acid sequence: CSAHQGAREGYTF.

This rearrangement joins TRBV20-1 to TRBJ2-1, with 10 positions matching TRBD2. Germline CDR1 DFQATT, CDR2 SNEGSKA (reference sequence). The CDR3 is 13 amino acids. With V trimmed by 6 bases and J by 3 bases, 2 bases remained unmatched. CDR3: CSARTSGYNEQFF. The CDR3 DNA follows: TGCAGTGCAAGGACTAGCGGCTACAATGAGCAGTTCTTC.